Listed below are T cell receptor beta chains from one sample, sequenced in a study of HIV-infected patients and healthy controls. TCRdb analysed the 5' RACE reads with MiXCR anew, one entry per CDR3 protein. This table holds about 10,000 distinct CDR3 sequences, approximately 5% found once. Specimen: blood. The source of these receptors is an adult in good health. CDR3s include the opening cysteine and the closing phenylalanine or tryptophan. D genes are given only for firm matches. Not all rows give a size; the values are once, few, many and, for expanded clones, a class.

size | J | V | D | DNA | CDR3
medium-sized | TRBJ2-7 | TRBV20-1 | NA | TGCAGTGCTAGGCGCTACCGGGACACTAACTACGAGCAGTACTTC | CSARRYRDTNYEQYF
medium-sized | TRBJ2-3 | TRBV2 | TRBD2 | TGTGCCAGCAGTGCCACTAGCGGGGGGAGCACAGATACGCAGTATTTT | CASSATSGGSTDTQYF
many | TRBJ2-1 | TRBV7-2 | NA | TGTGCCAGCAGCTCGCCCCGGTTCCAAGCTGGCTCCTACAATGAGCAGTTCTTC | CASSSPRFQAGSYNEQFF
NA | TRBJ2-5 | TRBV7-2 | NA | TGTGCCAGCAGCTTGCCAGGGGAAGAGACCCAGTACTTC | CASSLPGEETQYF
medium-sized | TRBJ2-7 | TRBV7-2 | NA | TGTGCCAGCAGCTTAGGTCCGGAGGGCTACGAGCAGTACTTC | CASSLGPEGYEQYF
many | TRBJ1-1 | TRBV2 | TRBD1 | TGTGCCAGCAGTGAAGTTTGGACAGGGGGCCCCACTGAAGCTTTCTTT | CASSEVWTGGPTEAFF
many | TRBJ2-1 | TRBV12-3/TRBV12-4 | TRBD2 | TGTGCCAGCAGTAGTAGCGGGGGGGCCTACAATGAGCAGTTCTTC | CASSSSGGAYNEQFF
medium-sized | TRBJ2-3 | TRBV15 | NA | TGTGCCACCAGCAGCCACACAGATACGCAGTATTTT | CATSSHTDTQYF
NA | TRBJ1-1 | TRBV28 | NA | TGTGCCAGCAGTTTCGTAGGGACGAACACTGAAGCTTTCTTT | CASSFVGTNTEAFF
medium-sized | TRBJ2-4 | TRBV29-1 | TRBD2 | TGCAGCGTTGATTTACTAGCGGGGGGGCCGGCCAAAAACATTCAGTACTTC | CSVDLLAGGPAKNIQYF
many | TRBJ2-1 | TRBV7-9 | TRBD2 | TGTGCCAGCACCAATAGCGGGAGGAACAATGAGCAGTTCTTC | CASTNSGRNNEQFF
medium-sized | TRBJ2-3 | TRBV25-1 | TRBD1 | TGTGCCAGCAGCCCCGGGACAGGGCGGACAGATACGCAGTATTTT | CASSPGTGRTDTQYF
medium-sized | TRBJ2-7 | TRBV28 | TRBD1 | TGTGCCAGCAGGAAAACAGGGGGCAAGTACGAGCAGTACTTC | CASRKTGGKYEQYF
few | TRBJ1-3 | TRBV6-1 | NA | TGTGCCAGCAGTTTTGGCGGTACCATTGGCTCTGGAAACACCATATATTTT | CASSFGGTIGSGNTIYF
medium-sized | TRBJ2-7 | TRBV3-1 | TRBD2 | TGTGCCAGCAGCCCGGGACTAGCGGGAGTGCAGCAGTACTTC | CASSPGLAGVQQYF
medium-sized | TRBJ2-1 | TRBV4-2 | TRBD2 | TGTGCCAGCAGCCAAGTACTAGCGGGGGGGGCCAATGAGCAGTTCTTC | CASSQVLAGGANEQFF
medium-sized | TRBJ2-2 | TRBV25-1 | TRBD2 | TGTGCCAGCAGCGTACAGGCGGGAGTTGGGACCGGGGAGCTGTTTTTT | CASSVQAGVGTGELFF
medium-sized | TRBJ1-3 | TRBV6-5 | NA | TGTGCCAGCAGTTACTCATTCGGGCGGAGCTCTGGAAACACCATATATTTT | CASSYSFGRSSGNTIYF
medium-sized | TRBJ2-3 | TRBV28 | TRBD2 | TGTGCCAGCAGCCTCGGACTAGGAGAGGTAGATACGCAGTATTTT | CASSLGLGEVDTQYF
medium-sized | TRBJ2-7 | TRBV5-1 | NA | TGCGCCAGCAGCGATCTAGCCTACGAGCAGTACTTC | CASSDLAYEQYF
medium-sized | TRBJ2-1 | TRBV12-3/TRBV12-4 | TRBD2 | TGTGCCAGCAGTATACTAGCGCCCCCACCCTACAATGAGCAGTTCTTC | CASSILAPPPYNEQFF
many | TRBJ2-2 | TRBV6-2/TRBV6-3 | NA | TGTGCCAGCAGGCCACAGGGACCCGGGGAGCTGTTTTTT | CASRPQGPGELFF
medium-sized | TRBJ2-2 | TRBV4-3 | NA | TGCGCCAGCAGCCAAGTCGCAGGGGCCGGGGAGCTGTTTTTT | CASSQVAGAGELFF
medium-sized | TRBJ2-1 | TRBV20-1 | TRBD2 | TGCAGTGCTAGGCCCCAGGGCGGGAGCTCCTACAATGAGCAGTTCTTC | CSARPQGGSSYNEQFF
many | TRBJ1-6 | TRBV11-2 | NA | TGTGCCAGCAGCTATTTAGGCGGACAGAATTCACCCCTCCACTTT | CASSYLGGQNSPLHF
many | TRBJ2-5 | TRBV5-6 | TRBD2 | TGTGCCAGCAGCTCGATATCTTCTCTTGGCGGGAGGGCCCCGGAGACCCAGTACTTC | CASSSISSLGGRAPETQYF
medium-sized | TRBJ1-1 | TRBV28 | NA | TGTGCCAGCAGCCGGGGGAACACTGAAGCTTTCTTT | CASSRGNTEAFF
medium-sized | TRBJ2-1 | TRBV6-1 | NA | TGTGCCAGCAGTCCCCAGAGGGTCTACAATGAGCAGTTCTTC | CASSPQRVYNEQFF
many | TRBJ1-2 | TRBV24-1 | NA | TGTGCCACTGCCGACGGGAACTATGGCTACACCTTC | CATADGNYGYTF
many | TRBJ1-4 | TRBV5-1 | TRBD1 | TGCGCCAGCAGCCCCCATGACAGGGAGGGTGAAAAACTGTTTTTT | CASSPHDREGEKLFF
NA | TRBJ2-3 | TRBV7-2 | TRBD2 | TGTGCCAGCAGTTACAGCGGGGATACAGATACGCAGTATTTT | CASSYSGDTDTQYF
many | TRBJ2-3 | TRBV19 | NA | TGTGCCAGTAGTATTTTCCCTGGCACAGATACGCAGTATTTT | CASSIFPGTDTQYF